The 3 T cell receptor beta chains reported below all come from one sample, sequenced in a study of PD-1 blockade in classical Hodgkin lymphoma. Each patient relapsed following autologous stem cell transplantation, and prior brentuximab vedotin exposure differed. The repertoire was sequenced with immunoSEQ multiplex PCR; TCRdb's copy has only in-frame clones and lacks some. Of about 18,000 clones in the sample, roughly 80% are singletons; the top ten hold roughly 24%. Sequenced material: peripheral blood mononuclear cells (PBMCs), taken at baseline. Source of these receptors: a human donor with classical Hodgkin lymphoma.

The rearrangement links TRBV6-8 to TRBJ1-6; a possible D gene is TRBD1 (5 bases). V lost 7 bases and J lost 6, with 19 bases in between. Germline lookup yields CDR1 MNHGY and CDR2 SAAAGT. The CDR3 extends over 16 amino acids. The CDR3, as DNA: TGTGCCAGCAAGTACGGGACCGCACGTCTTAATTCACCCCTCCACTTT. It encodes CASKYGTARLNSPLHF.

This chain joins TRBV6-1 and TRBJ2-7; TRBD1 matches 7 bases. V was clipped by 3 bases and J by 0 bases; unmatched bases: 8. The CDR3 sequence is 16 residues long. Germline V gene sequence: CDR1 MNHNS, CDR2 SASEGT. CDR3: CASSDPGGHVSYEQYF. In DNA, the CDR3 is TGTGCCAGCAGTGATCCAGGGGGACACGTCTCCTACGAGCAGTACTTC.

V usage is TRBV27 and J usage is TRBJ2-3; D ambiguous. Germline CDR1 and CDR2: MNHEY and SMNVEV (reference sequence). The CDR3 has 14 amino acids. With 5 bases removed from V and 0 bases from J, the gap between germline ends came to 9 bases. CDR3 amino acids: CASSPGFSTDTQYF. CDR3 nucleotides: TGTGCCAGCAGTCCTGGTTTTAGCACAGATACGCAGTATTTT.